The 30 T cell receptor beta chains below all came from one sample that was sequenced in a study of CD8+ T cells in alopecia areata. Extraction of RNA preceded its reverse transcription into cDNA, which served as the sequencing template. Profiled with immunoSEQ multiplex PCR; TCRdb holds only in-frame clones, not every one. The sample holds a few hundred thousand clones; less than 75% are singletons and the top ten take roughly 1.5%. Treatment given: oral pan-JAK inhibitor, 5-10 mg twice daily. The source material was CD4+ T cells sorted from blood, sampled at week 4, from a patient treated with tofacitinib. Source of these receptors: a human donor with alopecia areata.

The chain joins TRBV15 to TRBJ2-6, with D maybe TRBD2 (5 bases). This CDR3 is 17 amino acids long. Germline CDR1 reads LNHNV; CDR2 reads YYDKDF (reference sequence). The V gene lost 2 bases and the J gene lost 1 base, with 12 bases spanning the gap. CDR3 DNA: TGTGCCACCAGCAGAAGAAGTGGAGGATCTGGGGCCAACGTCCTGACTTTC. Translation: CATSRRSGGSGANVLTF.

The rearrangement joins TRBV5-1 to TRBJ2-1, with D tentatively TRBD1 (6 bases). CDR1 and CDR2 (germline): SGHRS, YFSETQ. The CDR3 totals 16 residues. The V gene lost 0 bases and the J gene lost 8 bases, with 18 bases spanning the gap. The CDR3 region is CASSLVGQRLADEQFF. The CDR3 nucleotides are TGCGCCAGCAGCTTGGTGGGACAAAGGCTTGCAGATGAGCAGTTCTTC.

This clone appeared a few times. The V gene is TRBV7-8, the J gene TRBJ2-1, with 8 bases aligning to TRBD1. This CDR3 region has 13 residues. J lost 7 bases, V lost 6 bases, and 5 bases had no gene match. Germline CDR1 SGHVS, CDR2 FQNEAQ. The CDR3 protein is CASRRTGRNEQFF. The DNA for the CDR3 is TGTGCCAGCAGGAGGACAGGGCGGAATGAGCAGTTCTTC.

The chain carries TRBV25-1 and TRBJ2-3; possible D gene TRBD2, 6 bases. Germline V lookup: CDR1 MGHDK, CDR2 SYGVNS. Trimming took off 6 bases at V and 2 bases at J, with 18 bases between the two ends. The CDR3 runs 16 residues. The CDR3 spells CASSAFTGGFTDTQYF. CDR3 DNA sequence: TGTGCCAGCAGCGCCTTCACCGGGGGTTTCACAGATACGCAGTATTTT.

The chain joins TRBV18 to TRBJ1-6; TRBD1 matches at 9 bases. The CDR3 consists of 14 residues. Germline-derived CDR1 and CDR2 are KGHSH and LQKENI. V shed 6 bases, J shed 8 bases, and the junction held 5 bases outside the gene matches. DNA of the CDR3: TGTGCCAGCTCGTCTCGGGACAGGGATTCACCCCTCCACTTT. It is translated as CASSSRDRDSPLHF.

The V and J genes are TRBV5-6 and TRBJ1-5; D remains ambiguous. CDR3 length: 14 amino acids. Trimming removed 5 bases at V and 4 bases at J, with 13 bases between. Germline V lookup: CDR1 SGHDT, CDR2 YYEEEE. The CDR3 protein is CASSRGRSNQPQHF. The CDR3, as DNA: TGTGCCAGCAGTCGCGGGCGGTCAAATCAGCCCCAGCATTTT. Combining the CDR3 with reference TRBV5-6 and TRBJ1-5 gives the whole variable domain DAGVTQSPTHLIKTRGQQVTLRCSPKSGHDTVSWYQQALGQGPQFIFQYYEEEERQRGNFPDRFSGHQFPNYSSELNVNALLLGDSALYLCASSRGRSNQPQHFGDGTRLSIL.

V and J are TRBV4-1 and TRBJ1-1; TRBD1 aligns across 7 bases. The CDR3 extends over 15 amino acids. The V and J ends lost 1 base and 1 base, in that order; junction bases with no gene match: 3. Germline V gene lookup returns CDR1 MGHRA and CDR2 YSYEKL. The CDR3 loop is CASSQGQGANTEAFF. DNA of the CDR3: TGCGCCAGCAGCCAAGGACAGGGCGCGAACACTGAAGCTTTCTTT.

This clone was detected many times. The CDR3 region has the DNA TGTGCCAGCATTGAGCGTCTCAATTGGCCCCAGCATTTT. It is translated as CASIERLNWPQHF. The chain is built from TRBV2 and TRBJ1-5; D is unclear. Trimming shortened V by 7 bases and J by 9 bases, and 16 bases separated the two germline ends. This CDR3 is 13 amino acids long. Germline lookup yields CDR1 SNHLY and CDR2 FYNNEI.

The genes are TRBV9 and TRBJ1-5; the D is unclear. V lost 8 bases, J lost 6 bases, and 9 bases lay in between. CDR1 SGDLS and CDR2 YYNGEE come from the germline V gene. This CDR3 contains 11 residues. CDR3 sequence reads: CASGGLQPQHF. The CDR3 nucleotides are TGTGCCAGTGGAGGGCTTCAGCCCCAGCATTTT. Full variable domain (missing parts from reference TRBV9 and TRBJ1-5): DSGVTQTPKHLITATGQRVTLRCSPRSGDLSVYWYQQSLDQGLQFLIQYYNGEERAKGNILERFSAQQFPDLHSELNLSSLELGDSALYFCASGGLQPQHFGDGTRLSIL.

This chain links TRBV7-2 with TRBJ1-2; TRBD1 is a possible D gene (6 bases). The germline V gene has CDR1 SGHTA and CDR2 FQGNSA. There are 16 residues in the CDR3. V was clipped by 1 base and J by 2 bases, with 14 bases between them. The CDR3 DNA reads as TGTGCCAGCAGCTTAGACGGGGGCATCCCCAACTATGGCTACACCTTC. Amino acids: CASSLDGGIPNYGYTF.

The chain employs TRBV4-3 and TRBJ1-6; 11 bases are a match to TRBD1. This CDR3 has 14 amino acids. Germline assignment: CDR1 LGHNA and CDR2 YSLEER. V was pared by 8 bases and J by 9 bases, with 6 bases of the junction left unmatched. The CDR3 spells CASARTGGSSPLHF. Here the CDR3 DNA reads TGCGCCAGCGCGAGGACAGGGGGCTCTTCACCCCTCCACTTT.

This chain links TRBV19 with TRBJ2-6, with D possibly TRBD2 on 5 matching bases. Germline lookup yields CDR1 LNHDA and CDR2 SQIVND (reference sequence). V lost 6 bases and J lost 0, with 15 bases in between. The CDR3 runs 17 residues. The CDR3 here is CASRDPTGVSGANVLTF. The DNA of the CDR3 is TGTGCCAGTAGGGATCCGACCGGGGTCTCTGGGGCCAACGTCCTGACTTTC.

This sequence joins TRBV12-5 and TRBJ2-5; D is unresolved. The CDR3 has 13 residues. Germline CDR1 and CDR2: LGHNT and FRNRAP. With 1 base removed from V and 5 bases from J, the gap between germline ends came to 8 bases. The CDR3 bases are TGTGCTAGTGGTTTGGGGGCACCGGAGACCCAGTACTTC. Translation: CASGLGAPETQYF.

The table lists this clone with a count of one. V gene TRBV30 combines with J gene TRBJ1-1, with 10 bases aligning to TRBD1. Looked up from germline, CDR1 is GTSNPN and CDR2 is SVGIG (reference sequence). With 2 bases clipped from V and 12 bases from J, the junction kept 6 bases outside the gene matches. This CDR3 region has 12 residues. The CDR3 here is CAWSNDRGLSFF. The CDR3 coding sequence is TGTGCCTGGAGTAACGACAGGGGGCTATCTTTCTTT.

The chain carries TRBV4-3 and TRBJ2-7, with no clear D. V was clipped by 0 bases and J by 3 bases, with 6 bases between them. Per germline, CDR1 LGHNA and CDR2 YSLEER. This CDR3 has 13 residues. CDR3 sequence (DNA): TGCGCCAGCAGCCAAGAGGTCAGCTACGAGCAGTACTTC. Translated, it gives CASSQEVSYEQYF.

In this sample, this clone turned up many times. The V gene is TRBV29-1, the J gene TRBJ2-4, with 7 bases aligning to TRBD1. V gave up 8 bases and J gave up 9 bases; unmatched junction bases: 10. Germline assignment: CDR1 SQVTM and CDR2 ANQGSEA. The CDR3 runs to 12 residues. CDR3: CSPRDSRGIQYF. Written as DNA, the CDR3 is TGCAGCCCGAGGGACAGCCGGGGCATTCAGTACTTC.

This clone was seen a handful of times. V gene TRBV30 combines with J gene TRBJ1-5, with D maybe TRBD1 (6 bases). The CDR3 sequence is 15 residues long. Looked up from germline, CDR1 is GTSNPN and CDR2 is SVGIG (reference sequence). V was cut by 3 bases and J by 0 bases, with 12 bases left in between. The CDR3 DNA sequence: TGTGCCTGGAGCCCTGGGGGCTATAGCAATCAGCCCCAGCATTTT. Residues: CAWSPGGYSNQPQHF.

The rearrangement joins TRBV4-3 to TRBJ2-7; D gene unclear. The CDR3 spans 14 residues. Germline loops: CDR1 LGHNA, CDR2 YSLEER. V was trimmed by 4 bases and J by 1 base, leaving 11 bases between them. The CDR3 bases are TGCGCCAGCAGCCCAGAACCCAGTTCCTACGAGCAGTACTTC. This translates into CASSPEPSSYEQYF.

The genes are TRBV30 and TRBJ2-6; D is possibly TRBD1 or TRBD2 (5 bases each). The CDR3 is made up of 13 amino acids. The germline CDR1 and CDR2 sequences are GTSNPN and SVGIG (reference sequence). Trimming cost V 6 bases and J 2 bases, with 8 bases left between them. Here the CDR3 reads CACEGPGANVLTF. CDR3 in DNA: TGTGCCTGTGAGGGGCCTGGGGCCAACGTCCTGACTTTC.

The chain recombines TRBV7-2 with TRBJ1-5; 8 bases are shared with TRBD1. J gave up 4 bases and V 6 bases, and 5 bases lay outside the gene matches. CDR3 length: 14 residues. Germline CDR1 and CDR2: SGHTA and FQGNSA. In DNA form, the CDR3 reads TGTGCCAGCAGTAGGGGACAGGCAAATCAGCCCCAGCATTTT. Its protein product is CASSRGQANQPQHF.

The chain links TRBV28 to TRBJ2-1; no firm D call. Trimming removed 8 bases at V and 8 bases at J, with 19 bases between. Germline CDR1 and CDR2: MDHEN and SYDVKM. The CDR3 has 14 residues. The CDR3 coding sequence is TGTGCCAGCGTGACCAGACCCACGTCGGATGAGCAGTTCTTC. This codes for CASVTRPTSDEQFF.

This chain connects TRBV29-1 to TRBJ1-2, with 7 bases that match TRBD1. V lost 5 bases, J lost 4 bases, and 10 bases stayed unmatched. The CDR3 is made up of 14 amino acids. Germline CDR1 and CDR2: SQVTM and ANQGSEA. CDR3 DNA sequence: TGCAGCGTTACCTTGGGACAGTCCCGCTATGGCTACACCTTC. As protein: CSVTLGQSRYGYTF.

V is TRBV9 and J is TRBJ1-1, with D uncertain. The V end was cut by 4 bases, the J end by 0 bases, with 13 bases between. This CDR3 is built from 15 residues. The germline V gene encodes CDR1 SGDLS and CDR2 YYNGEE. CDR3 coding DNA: TGTGCCAGCAGCACCACTCCCGCTCTGAACACTGAAGCTTTCTTT. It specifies CASSTTPALNTEAFF.

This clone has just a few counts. CDR3 DNA: TGTGCCAGCAGTAGGGACAGGGTCGCTGAAGCTTTCTTT. This sequence encodes CASSRDRVAEAFF. The chain combines TRBV14 with TRBJ1-1, with 9 bases aligning to TRBD1. This CDR3 comprises 13 residues. The germline gives CDR1 SGHDN, CDR2 FVKESK. V lost 6 bases, J lost 6 bases, and 5 bases stayed unmatched.

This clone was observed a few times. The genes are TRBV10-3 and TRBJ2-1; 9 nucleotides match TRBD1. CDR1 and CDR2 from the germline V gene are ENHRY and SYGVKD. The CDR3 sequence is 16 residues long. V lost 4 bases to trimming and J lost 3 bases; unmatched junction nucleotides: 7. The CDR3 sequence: CAISADRGPLYNEQFF. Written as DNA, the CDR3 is TGTGCCATCAGTGCGGACAGGGGTCCCCTCTACAATGAGCAGTTCTTC.

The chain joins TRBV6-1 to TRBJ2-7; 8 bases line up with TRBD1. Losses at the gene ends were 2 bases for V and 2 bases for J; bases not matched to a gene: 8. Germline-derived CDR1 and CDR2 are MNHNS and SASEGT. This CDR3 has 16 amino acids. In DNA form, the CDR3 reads TGTGCCAGCAGTGAATACATTCAGGGGGCTCCCTACGAGCAGTACTTC. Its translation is CASSEYIQGAPYEQYF.

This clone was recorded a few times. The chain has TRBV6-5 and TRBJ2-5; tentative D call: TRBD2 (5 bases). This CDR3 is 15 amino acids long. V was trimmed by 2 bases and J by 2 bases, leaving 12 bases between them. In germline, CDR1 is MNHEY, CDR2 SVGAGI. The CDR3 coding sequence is TGTGCCAGCAGTTACGGGGAACCGGGGCAAGAGACCCAGTACTTC. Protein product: CASSYGEPGQETQYF.

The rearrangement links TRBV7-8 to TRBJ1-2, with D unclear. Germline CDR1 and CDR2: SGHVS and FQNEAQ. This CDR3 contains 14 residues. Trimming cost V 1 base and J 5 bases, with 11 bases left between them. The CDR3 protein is CASSLGPEPYGYTF. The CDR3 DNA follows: TGTGCCAGCAGCTTAGGGCCAGAACCTTATGGCTACACCTTC.

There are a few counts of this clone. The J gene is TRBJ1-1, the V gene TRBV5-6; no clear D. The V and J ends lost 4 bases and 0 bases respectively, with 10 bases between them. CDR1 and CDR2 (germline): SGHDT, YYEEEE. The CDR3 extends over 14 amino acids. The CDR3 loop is CASSRDPVNTEAFF. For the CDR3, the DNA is TGTGCCAGCAGCCGAGACCCGGTGAACACTGAAGCTTTCTTT. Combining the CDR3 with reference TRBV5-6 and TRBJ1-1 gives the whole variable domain DAGVTQSPTHLIKTRGQQVTLRCSPKSGHDTVSWYQQALGQGPQFIFQYYEEEERQRGNFPDRFSGHQFPNYSSELNVNALLLGDSALYLCASSRDPVNTEAFFGQGTRLTVV.

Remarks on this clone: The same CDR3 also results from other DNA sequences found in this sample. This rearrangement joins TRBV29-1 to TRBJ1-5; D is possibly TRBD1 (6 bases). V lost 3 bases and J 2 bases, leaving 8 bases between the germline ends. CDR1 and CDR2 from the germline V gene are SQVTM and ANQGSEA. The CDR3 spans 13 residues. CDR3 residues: CSVDPGGNQPQHF. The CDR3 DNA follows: TGCAGCGTTGACCCAGGGGGCAATCAGCCCCAGCATTTT. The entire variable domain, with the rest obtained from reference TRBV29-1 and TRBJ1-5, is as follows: SAVISQKPSRDICQRGTSLTIQCQVDSQVTMMFWYRQQPGQSLTLIATANQGSEATYESGFVIDKFPISRPNLTFSTLTVSNMSPEDSSIYLCSVDPGGNQPQHFGDGTRLSIL.